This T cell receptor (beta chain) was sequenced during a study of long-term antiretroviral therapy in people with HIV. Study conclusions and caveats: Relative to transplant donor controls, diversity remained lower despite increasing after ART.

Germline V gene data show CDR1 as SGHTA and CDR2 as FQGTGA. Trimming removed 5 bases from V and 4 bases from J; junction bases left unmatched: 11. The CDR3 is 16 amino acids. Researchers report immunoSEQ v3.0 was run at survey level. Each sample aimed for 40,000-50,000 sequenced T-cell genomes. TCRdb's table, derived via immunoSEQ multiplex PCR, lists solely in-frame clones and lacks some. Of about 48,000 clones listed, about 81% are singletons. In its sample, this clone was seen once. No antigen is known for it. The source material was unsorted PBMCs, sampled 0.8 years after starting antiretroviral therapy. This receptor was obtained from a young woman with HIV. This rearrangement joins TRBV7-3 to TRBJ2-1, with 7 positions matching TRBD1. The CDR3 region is CASSPPGQRAYNEQFF. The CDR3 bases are TGTGCCAGCAGCCCCCCGGGACAGAGGGCGTACAATGAGCAGTTCTTC.